Here is one T cell receptor (beta chain) with its context. The germline gives CDR1 KGHSH, CDR2 LQKENI. The CDR3 runs 15 residues. V was pared by 6 bases and J by 3 bases, with 7 bases of the junction left unmatched. The record originates from a study of blood T cell repertoires in COVID-19. Turning to the study itself: Samples came from the United States, Italy and Spain, spanning acute and convalescent COVID-19. Sources were T cells, B-cell-depleted T cells, or PBMCs; the material itself was cDNA or gDNA.

Under the authors' procedure: By means of reference gene primer amplification, nucleated cell counts were estimated. Measured with immunoSEQ multiplex PCR; TCRdb has only the in-frame clones, and not every one. The V and J calls and clone size are taken from that table; D and trimming were inferred from the DNA. The table records 55,000 to 75,000 clones, approximately 86% of them present only once. The sequencing sample was made of peripheral blood. The chain joins TRBV18 to TRBJ1-2; 10 nucleotides line up with TRBD1. The receptor's source is a human donor with active COVID-19. The donor label of this sample is uncertain. DNA of the CDR3: TGTGCCAGCTCGCCTAGGACAGGGGGTGACTATGGCTACACCTTC. Protein: CASSPRTGGDYGYTF.